This TCR beta chain emerged from a study of blood T cell repertoires in COVID-19. How the authors handled the data: Reference gene primer amplification in the assay estimated nucleated cell counts. Only in-frame clones appear in the TCRdb table, and some are missing; sequencing was by immunoSEQ multiplex PCR. V and J calls and clone size are given by that table; D and trimming were obtained from the DNA. The data hold 98,000 or so clones, with 91% observed a single time. This clone occurred a few times. Trimming at V came to 0 bases and at J to 3 bases, leaving 6 bases not matched to a gene. The CDR3 spans 17 residues. Germline loops: CDR1 LGHNA, CDR2 YSLEER.

Sequencing was done on a sample of peripheral blood. This TCR was sampled from a human donor in a cohort sampled during active COVID-19. The rearrangement links TRBV4-3 to TRBJ2-1, with 9 nucleotides matching TRBD2. The CDR3 coding sequence is TGCGCCAGCAGCCAAGAGTGGAGTAGCGGGGGCTACAATGAGCAGTTCTTC. Protein: CASSQEWSSGGYNEQFF.